Shown below are 4 T cell receptor beta chains from a single sample sequenced in a study of shared clonotypes between healthy human individuals. Method: immunoSEQ multiplex PCR; TCRdb's copy keeps in-frame clones and lacks some. The table records about 2.3 million clones, about 90% of them present only once. The sample consisted of naive CD4+ T cells from PBMCs. Subset given: CD45RA+ positively selected. Source of these receptors: a man between 18 and 35 years old in good health. Some clones in this sample may be carry-over from other donors' samples.

The genes are TRBV30 and TRBJ1-2; unclear D gene. The CDR3 loop spans 12 amino acids. The germline gives CDR1 GTSNPN, CDR2 SVGIG (reference sequence). Deletions cut 2 bases from V and 4 bases from J, with 8 bases between. CDR3 in DNA: TGTGCCTGGAGTCGGGCCCTCTATGGCTACACCTTC. Protein product: CAWSRALYGYTF.

The chain joins TRBV7-3 to TRBJ2-1; D remains unclear. The V and J ends lost 5 bases and 11 bases respectively, with 13 bases between them. The length of the CDR3 is 12 residues. Germline V CDR1 and CDR2: SGHTA, FQGTGA. CDR3 region: CASSQPLGQQFF. The CDR3 nucleotides read TGTGCCAGCAGCCAACCCCTGGGTCAGCAGTTCTTC. Full variable domain (rest looked up from reference TRBV7-3 and TRBJ2-1): GAGVSQTPSNKVTEKGKYVELRCDPISGHTALYWYRQSLGQGPEFLIYFQGTGAADDSGLPNDRFFAVRPEGSVSTLKIQRTERGDSAVYLCASSQPLGQQFFGPGTRLTVL.

The chain links TRBV28 to TRBJ1-4; 7 nucleotides align to TRBD1. Germline-derived CDR1 and CDR2 are MDHEN and SYDVKM. V was pared by 7 bases and J by 0 bases, with 14 bases of the junction left unmatched. The CDR3 sequence is 18 residues long. The CDR3 reads CASTRGTAGPATNEKLFF. CDR3 sequence (DNA): TGTGCCAGCACCAGGGGGACAGCGGGCCCTGCAACTAATGAAAAACTGTTTTTT.

The CDR3 protein is CAWSKQNNQPQHF. Here the CDR3 DNA reads TGTGCCTGGAGTAAACAGAACAATCAGCCCCAGCATTTT. The rearrangement links TRBV30 to TRBJ1-5; D call uncertain. The length of the CDR3 is 13 residues. Germline CDR1 GTSNPN, CDR2 SVGIG (reference sequence). Trimming cost V 2 bases and J 3 bases, with 8 bases left between them.